What follows are 13 T cell receptor beta chains derived from one specimen sequenced in a study of blood T cell repertoires in COVID-19. Libraries were prepared by immunoSEQ multiplex PCR; TCRdb keeps only in-frame clonotypes and omits some of them. This table has roughly 150,000 clones, roughly 88% appearing once. The sample comprised peripheral blood. These TCRs come from a woman in her 50s with acute or convalescent COVID-19.

The V gene is TRBV7-3, the J gene TRBJ2-2; 8 bases align to TRBD1. Per germline, CDR1 SGHTA and CDR2 FQGTGA. The trim removed 2 bases at V and 1 base at J, leaving 3 bases unmatched. The CDR3 is made up of 16 amino acids. The CDR3, as DNA: TGTGCCAGCAGCTTATTACAGGGGGTGAACACCGGGGAGCTGTTTTTT. Protein: CASSLLQGVNTGELFF.

This clone appeared a few times. The CDR3 protein is CASSVNTRSFDIQYF. CDR3 nucleotides: TGTGCCAGTAGTGTTAATACAAGGAGTTTCGACATTCAGTACTTC. The gene calls are TRBV19 and TRBJ2-4; D unresolved. The CDR3 covers 15 residues. The V end was cut by 5 bases, the J end by 8 bases, with 19 bases between. Germline values: CDR1 LNHDA, CDR2 SQIVND (reference sequence).

The chain joins TRBV2 to TRBJ1-3; tentative D call: TRBD1 (6 bases). The V gene's germline CDR1 is SNHLY and CDR2 FYNNEI. V dropped 4 bases and J dropped 3 bases, with 10 bases sitting between them. The CDR3 consists of 14 residues. The CDR3 is CASSVSRGGNTIYF. DNA for the CDR3: TGTGCCAGCAGTGTTTCCAGGGGTGGAAACACCATATATTTT.

The chain is built from TRBV10-3 and TRBJ2-7, with D possibly matching TRBD2 (5 bases). The CDR3 spans 13 residues. Trimming shortened V by 7 bases and J by 1 base, and 11 bases separated the two germline ends. From germline, CDR1 is ENHRY and CDR2 SYGVKD. The CDR3 coding sequence is TGTGCCATCATGACGGGAACTTCCTACGAGCAGTACTTC. Protein sequence: CAIMTGTSYEQYF.

This chain connects TRBV4-1 to TRBJ2-2, with D maybe TRBD1 (6 bases). CDR3 length equals 16 residues. V was trimmed by 1 base and J by 4 bases, leaving 13 bases between them. The germline V gene encodes CDR1 MGHRA and CDR2 YSYEKL. In nucleotides, the CDR3 is TGCGCCAGCAGCCAAGGTCCCAGGGGCGGCACCGGGGAGCTGTTTTTT. Protein product: CASSQGPRGGTGELFF.

The rearrangement links TRBV3-1 (or the pseudogene TRBV3-2) to TRBJ1-5, with D possibly TRBD1 on 5 matching bases. CDR1 and CDR2 from the germline V gene are LGHDT and YNNKEL (reference sequence). V lost 10 bases and J lost 5, with 12 bases in between. The CDR3 contains 12 residues. The CDR3 bases are TGTGCCATACCGCGGGGGGATCAGCCCCAGCATTTT. Translation: CAIPRGDQPQHF.

The genes are TRBV29-1 and TRBJ2-3, with TRBD2 identical over 12 bases. CDR3 length equals 16 residues. V was pared by 4 bases and J by 0 bases, with 5 bases of the junction left unmatched. Germline CDR1 and CDR2: SQVTM and ANQGSEA. DNA of the CDR3: TGCAGCGTTGGTAGACTAGCGGGAGCGAGCACAGATACGCAGTATTTT. It encodes CSVGRLAGASTDTQYF.

DNA of the CDR3: TGTGCCAGCAGCTTACGTTTAGGGGTAGGGCAGCCCCAGCATTTT. It specifies CASSLRLGVGQPQHF. This rearrangement joins TRBV7-3 to TRBJ1-5; maybe TRBD1 (5 bases). Trimming removed 2 bases at V and 7 bases at J, with 15 bases between. This CDR3 spans 15 amino acids. Germline-derived CDR1 and CDR2 are SGHTA and FQGTGA.

V gene TRBV6-2 or TRBV6-3 combines with J gene TRBJ1-1; 7 bases map to TRBD1. The CDR3 is 16 residues long. Trimming removed 1 base from V and 0 bases from J; junction bases left unmatched: 5. From germline, CDR1 is MNHEY and CDR2 SVGEGT. The CDR3 DNA is TGTGCCAGCAGTTACTTCAGGGGACAGTTGAACACTGAAGCTTTCTTT. Amino acid sequence: CASSYFRGQLNTEAFF.

The rearrangement links TRBV4-2 to TRBJ2-5, with 7 bases fitting TRBD2. Germline lookup yields CDR1 LGHNA and CDR2 YNFKEQ. The V gene end was trimmed by 1 base and the J gene end by 4 bases; junction bases not matched to a gene: 9. The CDR3 extends over 16 amino acids. CDR3 sequence (DNA): TGTGCCAGCAGCCAAGCAACTAGCGCCACGGGAGAGACCCAGTACTTC. This gives the protein CASSQATSATGETQYF.

The chain employs TRBV7-2 and TRBJ2-1, with TRBD1 matching 7 bases. The V gene end was trimmed by 3 bases and the J gene end by 8 bases; junction bases not matched to a gene: 4. The germline V gene has CDR1 SGHTA and CDR2 FQGNSA. The CDR3 spans 13 residues. CDR3 nucleotide sequence: TGTGCCAGCAGCTTTCCAGGGGGTCATGAGCAGTTCTTC. The encoded protein is CASSFPGGHEQFF.

This clone was seen only a few times. The V gene is TRBV4-3, the J gene TRBJ2-7; D possibly corresponds to TRBD1 (6 bases). The CDR3 length is 15 residues. The germline gives CDR1 LGHNA, CDR2 YSLEER. V lost 4 bases and J lost 0, with 13 bases in between. CDR3 bases: TGCGCCAGCAGCCGCTACCGGGACACCTCCTACGAGCAGTACTTC. Its translation: CASSRYRDTSYEQYF.

The CDR3 sequence is CASSGRQGTYEQYF. CDR3 nucleotides: TGCGCCAGCAGCGGCAGACAGGGAACCTACGAGCAGTACTTC. The chain joins TRBV5-1 to TRBJ2-7; TRBD1 matches 7 bases. J gave up 2 bases and V 4 bases, and 6 bases lay outside the gene matches. Germline V lookup: CDR1 SGHRS, CDR2 YFSETQ. This CDR3 is 14 amino acids long.